The 23 T cell receptor beta chains in this list originate from one sample, sequenced in a study of technical replicates of blood from a few donors. The method was immunoSEQ multiplex PCR; TCRdb's version includes in-frame clones alone and lacks a portion of them. Here the sample spans 80,000 to 95,000 clones, roughly 94% being singletons. The specimen sequenced was T cells isolated from PBMCs. These receptors all come from a human donor in good health.

V and J are TRBV5-8 and TRBJ2-7, with D possibly TRBD1 on 6 matching bases. Germline lookup yields CDR1 SGHTS and CDR2 YDEGEE. V lost 3 bases and J lost 0, with 19 bases in between. The CDR3 loop spans 17 amino acids. The CDR3 is CASSSGVNRVSSYEQYF. The CDR3 nucleotides read TGTGCCAGCAGCTCGGGCGTTAACAGGGTCAGCTCCTACGAGCAGTACTTC.

J is TRBJ2-3 and V is TRBV6-5; 8 bases line up with TRBD2. V trimming: 8 bases; J trimming: 2 bases; junction bases outside the gene matches: 9. The CDR3 totals 15 residues. CDR1 is MNHEY, CDR2 SVGAGI, per germline. The DNA of the CDR3 is TGTGCCAGCCATCCCGGCGGGGGGTACACAGATACGCAGTATTTT. It encodes CASHPGGGYTDTQYF.

V is TRBV7-8 and J is TRBJ2-7, with TRBD1 as a possible D gene (6 bases). The CDR3 has 15 residues. The germline V gene has CDR1 SGHVS and CDR2 FQNEAQ. Trimming shortened V by 6 bases and J by 2 bases, and 17 bases separated the two germline ends. CDR3 residues: CASRKTGEPTYEQYF. Here the CDR3 DNA reads TGTGCCAGCAGGAAGACAGGAGAACCTACCTACGAGCAGTACTTC.

The V and J genes are TRBV7-9 and TRBJ1-2; D not resolved. Trimming removed 5 bases from V and 3 bases from J, with 19 bases in between. This CDR3 is 16 amino acids long. Germline V lookup: CDR1 SEHNR, CDR2 FQNEAQ (reference sequence). Written as DNA, the CDR3 is TGTGCCAGCAGCCTACTTTTAGGAGCCGGCGACTATGGCTACACCTTC. This translates into CASSLLLGAGDYGYTF.

The gene calls are TRBV5-6 and TRBJ1-5; maybe TRBD1 (6 bases). V lost 5 bases and J lost 4, with 13 bases in between. CDR1 and CDR2 from the germline V gene are SGHDT and YYEEEE. The CDR3 runs 14 residues. This CDR3 is CASRLQGSNQPQHF. DNA for the CDR3: TGTGCCAGCAGGTTACAGGGTTCGAATCAGCCCCAGCATTTT. The whole variable domain, filled in from reference TRBV5-6 and TRBJ1-5, reads DAGVTQSPTHLIKTRGQQVTLRCSPKSGHDTVSWYQQALGQGPQFIFQYYEEEERQRGNFPDRFSGHQFPNYSSELNVNALLLGDSALYLCASRLQGSNQPQHFGDGTRLSIL.

The genes are TRBV10-1 and TRBJ1-4, with D possibly TRBD1 on 6 matching bases. Trimming pared 0 bases from V and 0 bases from J, leaving 11 bases between. From germline, CDR1 is WNHNN and CDR2 SYGVQD (reference sequence). The CDR3 consists of 17 residues. CDR3 nucleotides: TGCGCCAGCAGTGAGTCGGGAGCAGGGGCAACTAATGAAAAACTGTTTTTT. Amino acids: CASSESGAGATNEKLFF.

V usage is TRBV9 and J usage is TRBJ2-1; 8 bases match TRBD2. Germline CDR1 reads SGDLS; CDR2 reads YYNGEE. The CDR3 length is 15 residues. V lost 0 bases to trimming and J lost 4 bases; unmatched junction nucleotides: 3. DNA for the CDR3: TGTGCCAGCAGCGTAGCTCGGGGGGGGTACAATGAGCAGTTCTTC. Translating gives CASSVARGGYNEQFF.

About this clone: Other DNA sequences in this specimen translate into the identical CDR3. V usage is TRBV5-1 and J usage is TRBJ2-3; TRBD2 matches at 10 bases. The germline CDR1 and CDR2 sequences are SGHRS and YFSETQ. This CDR3 has 15 amino acids. Trimming removed 3 bases from V and 0 bases from J; junction bases left unmatched: 1. DNA of the CDR3: TGCGCCAGCAGCTCGACTAGCGGGAGCACAGATACGCAGTATTTT. Translating gives CASSSTSGSTDTQYF.

The rearrangement links TRBV4-2 to TRBJ2-1, with 12 bases matching TRBD2. This CDR3 contains 16 residues. Trimming at V came to 1 base and at J to 9 bases, leaving 7 bases not matched to a gene. Germline loops: CDR1 LGHNA, CDR2 YNFKEQ. The CDR3 sequence: CASSQGGLAGGGEQFF. CDR3 nucleotide sequence: TGTGCCAGCAGCCAAGGTGGGCTAGCGGGGGGGGGTGAGCAGTTCTTC.

V is TRBV11-2 and J is TRBJ2-2; TRBD1 aligns across 9 bases. CDR1 is SGHAT, CDR2 FQNNGV, per germline. J lost 1 base, V lost 4 bases, and 4 bases had no gene match. The CDR3 contains 16 residues. CDR3 in amino acids: CASSSRTGENTGELFF. In nucleotides, the CDR3 is TGTGCCAGCAGCTCTCGGACAGGGGAGAACACCGGGGAGCTGTTTTTT.

This sequence joins TRBV29-1 and TRBJ2-5; D perhaps matches TRBD2 (5 bases). The V end was cut by 1 base, the J end by 4 bases, with 10 bases between. Germline V CDR1 and CDR2: SQVTM, ANQGSEA. The CDR3 loop spans 13 amino acids. The CDR3, as DNA: TGCAGCGTTGAAGGGGAGAGAATAGAGACCCAGTACTTC. Amino acid sequence: CSVEGERIETQYF. Full variable domain (remainder filled in from reference TRBV29-1 and TRBJ2-5): SAVISQKPSRDICQRGTSLTIQCQVDSQVTMMFWYRQQPGQSLTLIATANQGSEATYESGFVIDKFPISRPNLTFSTLTVSNMSPEDSSIYLCSVEGERIETQYFGPGTRLLVL.

The chain couples TRBV7-9 to TRBJ2-3; 10 bases are shared with TRBD2. This CDR3 is built from 14 residues. CDR1 is SEHNR, CDR2 FQNEAQ, per germline (reference sequence). Germline trimming cut 5 bases from V and 3 bases from J; bases unmatched to any gene: 2. The CDR3: CASSPSGGTDTQYF. CDR3 in DNA: TGTGCCAGCAGCCCTAGCGGGGGTACAGATACGCAGTATTTT. Based on the CDR3 plus reference TRBV7-9 and TRBJ2-3, the full variable domain is DTGVSQNPRHKITKRGQNVTFRCDPISEHNRLYWYRQTLGQGPEFLTYFQNEAQLEKSRLLSDRFSAERPKGSFSTLEIQRTEQGDSAMYLCASSPSGGTDTQYFGPGTRLTVL.

This chain joins TRBV19 and TRBJ1-5, with a tentative D call TRBD1 (5 bases). Germline-derived CDR1 and CDR2 are LNHDA and SQIVND (reference sequence). CDR3 length equals 16 residues. Deletions cut 7 bases from V and 7 bases from J, with 23 bases between. The CDR3 coding sequence is TGTGCCAGTATCCCCATCTGGGGCTCCCTTTCCCAGCCCCAGCATTTT. Translating it yields CASIPIWGSLSQPQHF. Full variable domain (remainder filled in from reference TRBV19 and TRBJ1-5): DGGITQSPKYLFRKEGQNVTLSCEQNLNHDAMYWYRQDPGQGLRLIYYSQIVNDFQKGDIAEGYSVSREKKESFPLTVTSAQKNPTAFYLCASIPIWGSLSQPQHFGDGTRLSIL.

This clone has a single count. A read error may produce the germline difference seen at one junction end. The chain combines TRBV7-7 with TRBJ1-2, with 8 nucleotides matching TRBD1. Germline CDR1 and CDR2: SSHAT and FNYEAQ (reference sequence). This CDR3 contains 17 residues. Here the CDR3 DNA reads TGTGCTAGCAGCCCCGGTAGCCGGGACAGGACCCACTATGGCTACACCTTC. This translates into CASSPGSRDRTHYGYTF.

The chain carries TRBV2 and TRBJ2-7, with 7 positions matching TRBD1. The CDR3 contains 15 residues. CDR1 is SNHLY, CDR2 FYNNEI, per germline. The trim removed 5 bases at V and 1 base at J, leaving 8 bases unmatched. CDR3: CASSPTGDVSYEQYF. The CDR3 DNA reads TGTGCCAGCAGTCCCACAGGGGACGTTTCCTACGAGCAGTACTTC.

The genes are TRBV5-1 and TRBJ1-1; 7 positions match TRBD1. Germline V gene data show CDR1 as SGHRS and CDR2 as YFSETQ. The CDR3 is made up of 13 amino acids. With 0 bases clipped from V and 11 bases from J, the junction kept 7 bases outside the gene matches. CDR3 nucleotides: TGCGCCAGCAGCTTGGAGGGGGCGCCGGGGGCTTTCTTT. Its translation: CASSLEGAPGAFF.

CDR3 in DNA: TGTGCCAGCAGCGCCGCGTCGAACACTGAAGCTTTCTTT. This gives the protein CASSAASNTEAFF. V gene TRBV9 combines with J gene TRBJ1-1; D is undetermined. Trimming left V 3 bases short and J 1 base short, with 7 bases between. The CDR3 contains 13 residues. From germline, CDR1 is SGDLS and CDR2 YYNGEE. The complete variable domain, with remaining parts taken from reference TRBV9 and TRBJ1-1, reads DSGVTQTPKHLITATGQRVTLRCSPRSGDLSVYWYQQSLDQGLQFLIQYYNGEERAKGNILERFSAQQFPDLHSELNLSSLELGDSALYFCASSAASNTEAFFGQGTRLTVV.

In its sample, this clone was seen a few times. The chain is built from TRBV7-9 and TRBJ1-3; unclear D gene. Trimming took off 5 bases at V and 1 base at J, with 6 bases between the two ends. CDR3 length: 13 amino acids. Germline loops: CDR1 SEHNR, CDR2 FQNEAQ (reference sequence). CDR3 nucleotides: TGTGCCAGCAGCCCTATTTCTGGAAACACCATATATTTT. It yields the protein CASSPISGNTIYF.

This chain joins TRBV11-1 and TRBJ1-1; D gene unclear. The CDR3 covers 12 residues. Germline V CDR1 and CDR2: SGHAT, FQDESV (reference sequence). Trimming removed 1 base from V and 8 bases from J, with 8 bases in between. The CDR3 DNA reads as TGTGCCAGCAGCTTAGATCTTCGGGAAGCTTTCTTT. Protein sequence: CASSLDLREAFF.

The V call is TRBV28, the J call TRBJ2-7, with 12 bases aligning to TRBD2. J was trimmed by 8 bases and V by 2 bases; bases with no gene match: 4. This CDR3 has 14 amino acids. Looked up from germline, CDR1 is MDHEN and CDR2 is SYDVKM. The CDR3, as DNA: TGTGCCAGCAGTTTAGGGACTAGCGGGTGGCAGCAGTACTTC. This codes for CASSLGTSGWQQYF.

The table lists this clone with a count of one. The sample carries other DNA sequences with the same CDR3. The J gene is TRBJ1-2, the V gene TRBV28, with TRBD1 matching over 7 bases. The CDR3 totals 13 residues. J lost 2 bases, V lost 6 bases, and 3 bases had no gene match. The germline CDR1 and CDR2 sequences are MDHEN and SYDVKM. The CDR3 here is CASRQTGNYGYTF. For the CDR3, the DNA is TGTGCCAGCAGGCAGACAGGGAACTATGGCTACACCTTC.

J is TRBJ1-2 and V is TRBV19; D is perhaps TRBD1 (6 bases). The CDR3 runs 12 residues. Germline values: CDR1 LNHDA, CDR2 SQIVND (reference sequence). The V and J ends lost 6 bases and 1 base respectively, with 6 bases between them. The CDR3 DNA follows: TGTGCCAGTAGCAGGGGTAACTATGGCTACACCTTC. It specifies CASSRGNYGYTF.

The chain recombines TRBV5-1 with TRBJ1-4; no reliable D call. There are 14 residues in the CDR3. Germline CDR1 is SGHRS and CDR2 is YFSETQ. V was clipped by 0 bases and J by 8 bases, with 11 bases between them. CDR3 sequence reads: CASSLEPGGEKLFF. For the CDR3, the DNA is TGCGCCAGCAGCTTGGAGCCGGGCGGGGAAAAACTGTTTTTT.